The clone carrying this T cell receptor (beta chain) has just a few counts. What it binds is unknown. The source of the sample is a study of post-analysis software for immune sequencing data. Overall study context: Relapsing-remitting, secondary progressive and progressive-relapsing forms made up the multiple sclerosis disease courses.

The CDR3 sequence is 14 residues long. V shed 5 bases and J 11 bases; nucleotides not matched to a gene: 11. Study-wide results and caveats: Co-batched samples clustered tightly together by F measure. Significantly lower normalized Chao1 diversity was seen in multiple sclerosis patients than in controls. About 5 TRBV segments (TRBV5-6, TRBV5-1 and TRBV20-1 among them) occurred more frequently in patients than in controls.

Researchers reported that TCR beta cDNA libraries carried unique molecular identifiers. Between roughly 1 and 10 million T cells gave rise to some 470,000 cDNA molecules. From the PCR reads, TCRdb called clonotypes with MiXCR, one entry per CDR3 protein. The repertoire holds hundreds of thousands of distinct CDR3 sequences, with approximately 53% as singletons. Sequenced: blood. This clonotype was obtained from a girl between 10 and 17 years old with multiple sclerosis. The chain has TRBV12-3 or TRBV12-4 and TRBJ2-5; 10 bases align to TRBD1. The CDR3 bases are TGTGCCAGCAGTAAGACAGGGGGCAGTGGGGAGCAGTACTTC. Its protein product is CASSKTGGSGEQYF.